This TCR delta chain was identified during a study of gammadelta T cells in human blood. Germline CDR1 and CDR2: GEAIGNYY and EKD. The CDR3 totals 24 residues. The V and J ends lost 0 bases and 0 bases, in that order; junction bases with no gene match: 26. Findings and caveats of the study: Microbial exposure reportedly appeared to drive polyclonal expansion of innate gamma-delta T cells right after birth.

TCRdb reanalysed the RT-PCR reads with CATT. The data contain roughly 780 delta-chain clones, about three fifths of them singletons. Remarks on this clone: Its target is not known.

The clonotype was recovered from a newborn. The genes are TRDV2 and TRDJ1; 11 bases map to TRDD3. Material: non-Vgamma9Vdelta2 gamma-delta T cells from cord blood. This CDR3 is CACDTILPLGDNEGLVQYTDKLIF. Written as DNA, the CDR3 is TGTGCCTGTGACACCATCCTACCACTGGGGGATAATGAGGGTCTCGTACAGTACACCGATAAACTCATCTTT.